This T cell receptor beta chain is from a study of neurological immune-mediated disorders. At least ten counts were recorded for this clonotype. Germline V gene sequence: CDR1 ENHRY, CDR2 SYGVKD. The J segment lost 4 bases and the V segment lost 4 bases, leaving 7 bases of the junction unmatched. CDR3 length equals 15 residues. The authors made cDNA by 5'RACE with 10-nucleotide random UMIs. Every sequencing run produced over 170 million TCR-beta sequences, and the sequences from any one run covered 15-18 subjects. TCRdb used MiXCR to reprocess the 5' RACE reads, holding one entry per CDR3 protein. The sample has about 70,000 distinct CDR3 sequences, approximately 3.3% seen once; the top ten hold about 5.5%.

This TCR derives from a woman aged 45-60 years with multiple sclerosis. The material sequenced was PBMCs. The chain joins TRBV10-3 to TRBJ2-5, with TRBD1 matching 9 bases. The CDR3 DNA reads TGTGCCATCAGTGGAATGACAGGGGGAGTAGAGACCCAGTACTTC. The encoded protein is CAISGMTGGVETQYF.